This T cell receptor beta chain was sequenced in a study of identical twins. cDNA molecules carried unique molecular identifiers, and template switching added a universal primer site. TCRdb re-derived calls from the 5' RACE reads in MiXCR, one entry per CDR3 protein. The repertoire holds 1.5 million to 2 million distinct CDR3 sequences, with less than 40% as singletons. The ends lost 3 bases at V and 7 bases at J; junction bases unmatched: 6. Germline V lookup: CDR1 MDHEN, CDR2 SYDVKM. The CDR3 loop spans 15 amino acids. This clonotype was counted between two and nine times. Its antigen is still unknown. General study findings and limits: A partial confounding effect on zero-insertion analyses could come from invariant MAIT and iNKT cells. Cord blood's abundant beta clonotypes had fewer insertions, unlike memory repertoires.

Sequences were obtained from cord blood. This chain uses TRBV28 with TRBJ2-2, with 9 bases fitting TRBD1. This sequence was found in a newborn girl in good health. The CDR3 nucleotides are TGTGCCAGCAGTTTCATGGGACAGGGTAGCGGGGAGCTGTTTTTT. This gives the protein CASSFMGQGSGELFF.